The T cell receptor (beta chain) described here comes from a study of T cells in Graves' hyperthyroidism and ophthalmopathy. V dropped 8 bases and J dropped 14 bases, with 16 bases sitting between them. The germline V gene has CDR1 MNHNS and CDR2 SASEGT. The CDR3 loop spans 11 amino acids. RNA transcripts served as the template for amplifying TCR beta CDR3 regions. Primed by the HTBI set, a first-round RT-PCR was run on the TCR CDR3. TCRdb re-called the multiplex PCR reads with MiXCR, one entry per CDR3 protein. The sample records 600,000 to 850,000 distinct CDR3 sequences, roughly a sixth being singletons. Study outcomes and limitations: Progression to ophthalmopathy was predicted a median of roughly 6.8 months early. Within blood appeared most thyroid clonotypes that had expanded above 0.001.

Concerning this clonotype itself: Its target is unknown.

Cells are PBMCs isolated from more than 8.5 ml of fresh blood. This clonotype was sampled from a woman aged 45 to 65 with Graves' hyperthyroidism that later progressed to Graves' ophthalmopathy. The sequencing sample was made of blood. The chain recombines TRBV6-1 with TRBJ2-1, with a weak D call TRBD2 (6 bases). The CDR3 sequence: CASHGPGVEFF. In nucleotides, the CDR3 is TGTGCCAGCCATGGGCCGGGGGTGGAGTTCTTC.